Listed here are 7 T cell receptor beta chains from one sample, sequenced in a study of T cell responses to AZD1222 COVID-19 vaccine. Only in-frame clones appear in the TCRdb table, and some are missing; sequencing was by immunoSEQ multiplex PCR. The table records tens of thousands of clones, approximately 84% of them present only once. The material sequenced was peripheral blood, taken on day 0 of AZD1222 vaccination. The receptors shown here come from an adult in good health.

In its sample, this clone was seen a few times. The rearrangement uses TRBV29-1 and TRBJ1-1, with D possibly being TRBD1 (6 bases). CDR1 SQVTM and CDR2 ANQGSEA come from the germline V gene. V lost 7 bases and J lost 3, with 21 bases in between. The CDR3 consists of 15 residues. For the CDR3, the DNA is TGCAGCGCCCCAGGGGTGGGAAGTGTCGACACTGAAGCTTTCTTT. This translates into CSAPGVGSVDTEAFF.

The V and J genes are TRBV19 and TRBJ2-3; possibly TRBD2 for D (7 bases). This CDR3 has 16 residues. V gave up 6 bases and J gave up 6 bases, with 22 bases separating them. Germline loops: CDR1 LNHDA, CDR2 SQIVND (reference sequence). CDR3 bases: TGTGCCAGTAGCCCTAACCGGGGGGCCGTTAGTGATACGCAGTATTTT. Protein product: CASSPNRGAVSDTQYF. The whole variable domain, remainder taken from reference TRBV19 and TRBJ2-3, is DGGITQSPKYLFRKEGQNVTLSCEQNLNHDAMYWYRQDPGQGLRLIYYSQIVNDFQKGDIAEGYSVSREKKESFPLTVTSAQKNPTAFYLCASSPNRGAVSDTQYFGPGTRLTVL.

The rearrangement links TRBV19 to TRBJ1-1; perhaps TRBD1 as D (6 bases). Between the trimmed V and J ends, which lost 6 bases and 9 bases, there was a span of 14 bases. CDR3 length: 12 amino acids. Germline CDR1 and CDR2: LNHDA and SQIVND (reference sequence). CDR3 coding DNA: TGTGCCAGTAGGGTAACTACAGGGAAAGCTTTCTTT. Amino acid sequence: CASRVTTGKAFF. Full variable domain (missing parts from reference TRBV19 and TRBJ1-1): DGGITQSPKYLFRKEGQNVTLSCEQNLNHDAMYWYRQDPGQGLRLIYYSQIVNDFQKGDIAEGYSVSREKKESFPLTVTSAQKNPTAFYLCASRVTTGKAFFGQGTRLTVV.

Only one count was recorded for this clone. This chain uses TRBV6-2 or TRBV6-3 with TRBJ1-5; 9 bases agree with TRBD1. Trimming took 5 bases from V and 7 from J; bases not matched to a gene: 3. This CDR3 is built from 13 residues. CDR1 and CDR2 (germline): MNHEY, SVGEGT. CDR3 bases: TGTGCCAGCAGTCAGGACAGGGGACAGCCCCAGCATTTT. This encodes CASSQDRGQPQHF.

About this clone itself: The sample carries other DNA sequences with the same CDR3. The CDR3, as DNA: TGTGCCAGCTCACCACAAGGGGTGAACACTGAAGCTTTCTTT. Translating it yields CASSPQGVNTEAFF. The chain recombines TRBV18 with TRBJ1-1; the D gene is possibly TRBD1 (5 bases). Between the trimmed V and J ends, which lost 1 base and 0 bases, there was a span of 6 bases. The CDR3 is 14 residues long. The germline gives CDR1 KGHSH, CDR2 LQKENI.

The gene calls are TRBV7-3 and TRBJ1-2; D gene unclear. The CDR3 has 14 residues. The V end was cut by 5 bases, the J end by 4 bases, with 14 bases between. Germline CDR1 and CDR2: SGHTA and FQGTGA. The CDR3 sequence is CASSPQVQSYGYTF. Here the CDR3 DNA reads TGTGCCAGCAGCCCCCAGGTGCAGAGCTATGGCTACACCTTC.

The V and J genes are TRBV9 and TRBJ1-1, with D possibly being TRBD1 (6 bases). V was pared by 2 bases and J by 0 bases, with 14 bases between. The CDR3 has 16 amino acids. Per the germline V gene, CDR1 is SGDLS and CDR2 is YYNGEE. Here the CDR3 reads CASSVGAGLMNTEAFF. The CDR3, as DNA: TGTGCCAGCAGCGTGGGGGCAGGGCTCATGAACACTGAAGCTTTCTTT.